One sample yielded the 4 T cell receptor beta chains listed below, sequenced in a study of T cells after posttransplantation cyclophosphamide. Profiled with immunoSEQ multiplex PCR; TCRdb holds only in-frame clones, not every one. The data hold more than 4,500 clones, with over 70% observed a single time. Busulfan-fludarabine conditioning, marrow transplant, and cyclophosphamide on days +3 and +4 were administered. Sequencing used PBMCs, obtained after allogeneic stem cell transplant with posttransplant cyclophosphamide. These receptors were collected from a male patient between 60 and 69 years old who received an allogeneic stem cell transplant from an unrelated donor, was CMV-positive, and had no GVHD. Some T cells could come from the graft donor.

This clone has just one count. The CDR3 DNA reads as TGTGCCAGCAGCACCCAGCGACAGGTTGGCATTCAGTACTTC. Its translation is CASSTQRQVGIQYF. V and J are TRBV11-2 and TRBJ2-4, with D tentatively TRBD1 (6 bases). The germline V gene encodes CDR1 SGHAT and CDR2 FQNNGV. Trimming cost V 5 bases and J 9 bases, with 17 bases left between them. This CDR3 has 14 residues.

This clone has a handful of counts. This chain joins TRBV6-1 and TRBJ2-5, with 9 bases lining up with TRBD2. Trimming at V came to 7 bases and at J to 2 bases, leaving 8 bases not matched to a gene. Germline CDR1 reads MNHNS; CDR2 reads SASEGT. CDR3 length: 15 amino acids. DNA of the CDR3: TGTGCCAGCAATTGGGCGGGAGGGCCTCAAGAGACCCAGTACTTC. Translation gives CASNWAGGPQETQYF.

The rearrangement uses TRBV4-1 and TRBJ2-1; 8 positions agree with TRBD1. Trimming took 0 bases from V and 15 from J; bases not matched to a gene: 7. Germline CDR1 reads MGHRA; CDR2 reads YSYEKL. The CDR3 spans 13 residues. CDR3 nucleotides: TGCGCCAGCAGCCAAGATGGAGCAGGGGGCTGGTTCTTC. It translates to CASSQDGAGGWFF.

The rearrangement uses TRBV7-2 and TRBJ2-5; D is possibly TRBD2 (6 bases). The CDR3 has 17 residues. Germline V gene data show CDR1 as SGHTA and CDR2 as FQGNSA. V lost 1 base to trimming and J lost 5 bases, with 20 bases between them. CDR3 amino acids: CASSLGGRWEASETQYF. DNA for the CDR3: TGTGCCAGCAGCTTAGGGGGCCGTTGGGAGGCATCCGAGACCCAGTACTTC.